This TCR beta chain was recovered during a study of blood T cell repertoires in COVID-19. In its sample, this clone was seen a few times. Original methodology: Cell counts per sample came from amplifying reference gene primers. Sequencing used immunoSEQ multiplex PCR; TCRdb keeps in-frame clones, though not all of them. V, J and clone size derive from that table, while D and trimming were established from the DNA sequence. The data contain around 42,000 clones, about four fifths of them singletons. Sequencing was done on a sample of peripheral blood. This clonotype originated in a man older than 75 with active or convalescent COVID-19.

CDR3 region: CASSLVGRTNTGELFF. CDR3 sequence (DNA): TGTGCCAGCAGCTTAGTGGGCAGAACGAACACCGGGGAGCTGTTTTTT. This chain links TRBV7-9 with TRBJ2-2; D remains unclear. From germline, CDR1 is SEHNR and CDR2 FQNEAQ (reference sequence). V was shortened by 1 base and J by 0 bases, with 9 bases between the two germline ends. There are 16 residues in the CDR3. Full variable domain (remainder filled in from reference TRBV7-9 and TRBJ2-2): DTGVSQNPRHKITKRGQNVTFRCDPISEHNRLYWYRQTLGQGPEFLTYFQNEAQLEKSRLLSDRFSAERPKGSFSTLEIQRTEQGDSAMYLCASSLVGRTNTGELFFGEGSRLTVL.